This TCR beta chain was captured by sequencing in a study of early T cells in non-severe SARS-CoV-2 infection (dated by TCRdb to the early 2020s). Some background on the complete study: Bulk RNA from unsorted whole blood was used for TCR sequencing, so alpha and beta chains could not be paired.

In this sample, this clonotype turned up many times. Its antigen is not yet known. Qualities for individual bases were not recorded, and no much larger clone is one base off. This was a case-control study nested in a cohort of healthcare workers in London, UK, who had nasopharyngeal swab PCR tests and blood samples taken every week. Healthcare workers were recruited between 23 and 31 March 2020, during the week of the UK lockdown, and were followed weekly for up to about 15 weeks. General findings and caveats noted by the study authors: Matching against VDJdb was skewed toward anti-spike CD8 responses, likely underestimated virus-specific expansions, and missed private and CD4 specificities.

The CDR3 measures 18 amino acids from cysteine to phenylalanine. Only the CDR3 DNA stays, 54 bases, in frame from base 1. The germline V gene specifies SGHVS as CDR1 and FNYEAQ as CDR2. The V end gives up 1 base and the J end 7 bases, leaving 15 bases in the junction not matched to a gene. The library was obtained by 5' RACE. Sequenced on a NextSeq 500. The TCR library protocol attached unique molecular identifiers to individual cDNA molecules to correct for sequencing error and PCR bias. Both TCR alpha and beta chains were sequenced, and tight co-correlation was observed between alpha and beta sequence abundances in each sample. Regarding the original processing steps: V gene, J gene and CDR3 annotation of TCR sequences was performed with Decombinator V4. Expanded TCRs were defined as changing significantly between any two time points under a Poisson model with p below 0.0001. TCR abundances were normalised to the total number of TCRs sequenced per sample and were expressed as counts per million. TRAV1-2 paired with TRAJ12, TRAJ20 or TRAJ33 defined MAIT TCRs, while TRAV10 paired with TRAJ18 defined iNKT TCRs. A search of VDJdb, accessed on 1 November 2021, was run for TCRs annotated to CMV, EBV and SARS-CoV-2, with TCRs annotated for multiple antigens excluded. TCRdb cleaned the public reads at Q25 with fastp, built clones with MiXCR and kept in-frame beta chains. All rows with the same CDR3 protein become a single entry with the most common DNA and genes. The V and J calls and clone size come from TCRdb's table, not from the authors' own analysis. Counted in this sample were roughly 27,000 distinct CDR3 sequences; less than 10% of them appeared once. The ten largest make up roughly 13% of the sample.

This receptor was taken from an adult who was a healthcare worker with PCR-confirmed SARS-CoV-2 infection or an uninfected control (not recorded which). Material: whole blood. This chain is built from TRBV7-6 and TRBJ2-3, and TRBD2 aligns with 9 junction nucleotides. In nucleotide form, the sequence is TGTGCCAGCAGCTTAGTGGCGCGGGGGGGCCAAGTTATACATACGCAGTATTTT. This encodes CASSLVARGGQVIHTQYF. The CDR3, completed at both ends by the reference TRBV7-6 and TRBJ2-3 genes, gives the full variable domain GAGVSQSPRYKVTKRGQDVALRCDPISGHVSLYWYRQALGQGPEFLTYFNYEAQQDKSGLPNDRFSAERPEGSISTLTIQRTEQRDSAMYRCASSLVARGGQVIHTQYFGPGTRLTVL.